This T cell receptor (beta chain) comes out of a study of molecular identifiers for immune sequencing clone quantification. At the level of the study: Replicates partitioned RNA from around 18,000 or 91,000 naive CD8 cells into five parts, sequencing four.

After removal of 5 bases from V and 4 bases from J, the junction contained 6 bases not matched to a gene. The V gene's germline CDR1 is SGHTA and CDR2 FQGTGA. This CDR3 comprises 15 residues. This clonotype was seen a few times. Its cognate antigen is unknown. Based on a CD8+CD4-CCR7+CD45RA+ profile, naive CD8 T cells were sorted. TCRdb re-derived calls from the PCR reads in MiXCR, one entry per CDR3 protein. The sample holds about 510,000 distinct CDR3 sequences, under 30% seen once. General study results and limits: Clone sizes could be underestimated for highly expanded clones when identical TCR molecules share a barcode. Effector cells kept over 98% of their molecules in clones above 20 RNA copies, while naive cells kept under 1% there.

Material: naive CD8+ T cells from blood, with Jurkat cell RNA spiked in. This sample's subset: FACS-sorted CD8+CD4-CCR7+CD45RA+ naive T cells. The chain carries TRBV7-3 and TRBJ2-1; 9 nucleotides match TRBD2. This TCR was sampled from a human donor in good health. Some libraries in this study had Jurkat cell RNA spiked in. CDR3 region: CASSPQGLAYNEQFF. For the CDR3, the DNA is TGTGCCAGCAGCCCACAAGGACTAGCGTACAATGAGCAGTTCTTC. Full variable domain (outside the CDR3, taken from reference TRBV7-3 and TRBJ2-1): GAGVSQTPSNKVTEKGKYVELRCDPISGHTALYWYRQSLGQGPEFLIYFQGTGAADDSGLPNDRFFAVRPEGSVSTLKIQRTERGDSAVYLCASSPQGLAYNEQFFGPGTRLTVL.